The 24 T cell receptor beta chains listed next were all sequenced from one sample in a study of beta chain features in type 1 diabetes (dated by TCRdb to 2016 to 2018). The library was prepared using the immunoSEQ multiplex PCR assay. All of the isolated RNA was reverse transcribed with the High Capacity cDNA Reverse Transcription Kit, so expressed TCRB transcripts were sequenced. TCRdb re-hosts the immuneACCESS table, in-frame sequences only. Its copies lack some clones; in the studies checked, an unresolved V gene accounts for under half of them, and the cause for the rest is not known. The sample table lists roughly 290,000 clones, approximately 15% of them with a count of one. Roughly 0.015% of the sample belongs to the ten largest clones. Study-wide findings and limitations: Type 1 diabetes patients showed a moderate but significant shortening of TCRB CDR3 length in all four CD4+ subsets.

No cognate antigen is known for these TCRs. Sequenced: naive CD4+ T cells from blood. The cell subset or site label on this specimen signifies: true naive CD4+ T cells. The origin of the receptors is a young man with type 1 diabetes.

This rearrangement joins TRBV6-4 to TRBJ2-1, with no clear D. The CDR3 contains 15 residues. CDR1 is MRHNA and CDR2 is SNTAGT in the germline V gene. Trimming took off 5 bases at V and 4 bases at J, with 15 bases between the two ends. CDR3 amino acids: CASSSASFAYNEQFF. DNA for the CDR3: TGTGCCAGCAGTAGCGCGTCGTTCGCATACAATGAGCAGTTCTTC.

The CDR3 sequence: CASSLVRSTDTQYF. The CDR3 coding sequence is TGTGCCAGCAGCTTAGTGAGGAGCACAGATACGCAGTATTTT. V usage is TRBV11-2 and J usage is TRBJ2-3; no firm D call. Between the trimmed V and J ends, which lost 1 base and 0 bases, there was a span of 5 bases. Germline V gene lookup returns CDR1 SGHAT and CDR2 FQNNGV. The CDR3 has 14 residues.

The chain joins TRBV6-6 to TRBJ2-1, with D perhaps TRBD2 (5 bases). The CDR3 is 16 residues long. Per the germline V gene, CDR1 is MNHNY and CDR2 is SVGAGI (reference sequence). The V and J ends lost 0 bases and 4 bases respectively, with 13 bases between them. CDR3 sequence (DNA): TGTGCCAGCAGTTACTCGACGGCTAGCCCTTACAATGAGCAGTTCTTC. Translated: CASSYSTASPYNEQFF.

For the CDR3, the DNA is TGCGCCAGCAGTCAATCTGCGGGACAGGGGTTCTTTTCCCCCTACGAGCAGTACTTC. It yields the protein CASSQSAGQGFFSPYEQYF. The V and J genes are TRBV23-1 and TRBJ2-7; 10 nucleotides match TRBD1. TRBV23-1 is marked as an open reading frame, function uncertain. V dropped 0 bases and J dropped 2; count of bases not matched to a gene: 13. The CDR3 extends over 19 amino acids.

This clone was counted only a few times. The CDR3: CASSATGTGTTQYF. In DNA form, the CDR3 reads TGTGCCAGCAGCGCTACCGGGACAGGGACCACGCAGTATTTT. The chain recombines TRBV6-5 with TRBJ2-3, with TRBD1 matching over 9 bases. Trimming removed 6 bases from V and 9 bases from J; junction bases left unmatched: 10. The CDR3 is made up of 14 amino acids. CDR1 is MNHEY, CDR2 SVGAGI, per germline.

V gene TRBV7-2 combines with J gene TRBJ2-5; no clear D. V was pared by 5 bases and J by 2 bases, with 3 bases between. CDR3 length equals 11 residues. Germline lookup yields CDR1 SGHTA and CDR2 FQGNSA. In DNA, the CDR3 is TGTGCCAGCAGCCGGCAAGAGACCCAGTACTTC. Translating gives CASSRQETQYF.

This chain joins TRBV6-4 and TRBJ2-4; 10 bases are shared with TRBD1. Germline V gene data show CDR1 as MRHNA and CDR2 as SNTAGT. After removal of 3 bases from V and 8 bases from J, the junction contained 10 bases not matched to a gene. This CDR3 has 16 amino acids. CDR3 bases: TGTGCCAGCAGTGAACGGACAGGGGGTGGTCGGCACATTCAGTACTTC. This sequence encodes CASSERTGGGRHIQYF.

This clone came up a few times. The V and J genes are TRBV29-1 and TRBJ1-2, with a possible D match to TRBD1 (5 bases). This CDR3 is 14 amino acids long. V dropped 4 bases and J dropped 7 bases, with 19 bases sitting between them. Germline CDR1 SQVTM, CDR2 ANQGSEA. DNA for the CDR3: TGCAGCGTTGCCGTGCAGGGCGTCTTCCGTGGCTACACCTTC. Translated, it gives CSVAVQGVFRGYTF.

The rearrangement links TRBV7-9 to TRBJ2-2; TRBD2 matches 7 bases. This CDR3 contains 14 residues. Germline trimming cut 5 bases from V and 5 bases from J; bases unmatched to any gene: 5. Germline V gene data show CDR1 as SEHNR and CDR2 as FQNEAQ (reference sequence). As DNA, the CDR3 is TGTGCCAGCAGCCCAGAAGCGGGAACCGGGGAGCTGTTTTTT. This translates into CASSPEAGTGELFF.

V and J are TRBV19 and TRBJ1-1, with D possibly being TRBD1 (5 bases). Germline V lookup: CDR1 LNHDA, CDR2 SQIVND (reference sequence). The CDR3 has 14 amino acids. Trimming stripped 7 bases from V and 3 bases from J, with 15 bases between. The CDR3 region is CASNDLGGDTEAFF. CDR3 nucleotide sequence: TGTGCCAGTAACGATTTGGGGGGAGACACTGAAGCTTTCTTT.

The CDR3 nucleotides are TGTGCCAAGCGAGCAGGGGTTAGCACTGAAGCTTTCTTT. The encoded protein is CAKRAGVSTEAFF. The rearrangement joins TRBV6-5 to TRBJ1-1; weak D call: TRBD1 (6 bases). The germline V gene encodes CDR1 MNHEY and CDR2 SVGAGI. The CDR3 has 13 residues. V shed 10 bases and J shed 4 bases, with 16 bases lying between them.

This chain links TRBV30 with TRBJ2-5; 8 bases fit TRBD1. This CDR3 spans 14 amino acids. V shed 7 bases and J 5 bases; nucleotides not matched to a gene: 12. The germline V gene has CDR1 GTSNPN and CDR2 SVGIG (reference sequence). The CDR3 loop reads CASNRAGGGETQYF. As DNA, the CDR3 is TGTGCCTCCAATAGGGCAGGGGGCGGTGAGACCCAGTACTTC.

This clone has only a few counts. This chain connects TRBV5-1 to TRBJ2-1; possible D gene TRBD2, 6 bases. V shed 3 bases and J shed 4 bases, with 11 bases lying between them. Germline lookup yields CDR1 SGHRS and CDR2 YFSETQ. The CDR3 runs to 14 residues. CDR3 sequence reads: CASSWGEWYNEQFF. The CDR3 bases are TGCGCCAGCAGCTGGGGGGAGTGGTACAATGAGCAGTTCTTC.

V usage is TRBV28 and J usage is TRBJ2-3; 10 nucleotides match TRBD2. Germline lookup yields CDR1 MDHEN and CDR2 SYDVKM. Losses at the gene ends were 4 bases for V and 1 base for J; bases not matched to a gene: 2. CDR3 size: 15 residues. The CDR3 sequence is CASSWGLARTDTQYF. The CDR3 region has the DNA TGTGCCAGCAGTTGGGGACTAGCGCGCACAGATACGCAGTATTTT. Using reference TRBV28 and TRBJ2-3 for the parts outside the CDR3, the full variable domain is DVKVTQSSRYLVKRTGEKVFLECVQDMDHENMFWYRQDPGLGLRLIYFSYDVKMKEKGDIPEGYSVSREKKERFSLILESASTNQTSMYLCASSWGLARTDTQYFGPGTRLTVL.

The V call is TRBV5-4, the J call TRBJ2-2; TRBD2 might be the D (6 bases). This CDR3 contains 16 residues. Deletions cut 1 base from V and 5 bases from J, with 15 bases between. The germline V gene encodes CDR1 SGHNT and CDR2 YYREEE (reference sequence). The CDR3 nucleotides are TGTGCCAGCAGCTTGATGGGAGGACGGGAGACCGGGGAGCTGTTTTTT. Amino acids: CASSLMGGRETGELFF.

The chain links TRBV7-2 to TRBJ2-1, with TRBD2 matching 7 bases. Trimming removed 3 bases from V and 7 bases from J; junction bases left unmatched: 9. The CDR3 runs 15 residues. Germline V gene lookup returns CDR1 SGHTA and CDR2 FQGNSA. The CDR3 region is CASSFGTIWANEQFF. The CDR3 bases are TGTGCCAGCAGCTTTGGGACTATTTGGGCTAATGAGCAGTTCTTC.

The CDR3 loop is CASRGLAGSTDTQYF. DNA for the CDR3: TGCGCCAGCAGAGGGTTAGCGGGGAGCACAGATACGCAGTATTTT. The V call is TRBV5-1, the J call TRBJ2-3; TRBD2 matches at 8 bases. Germline-derived CDR1 and CDR2 are SGHRS and YFSETQ. Losses at the gene ends were 5 bases for V and 0 bases for J; bases not matched to a gene: 5. This CDR3 has 15 amino acids.

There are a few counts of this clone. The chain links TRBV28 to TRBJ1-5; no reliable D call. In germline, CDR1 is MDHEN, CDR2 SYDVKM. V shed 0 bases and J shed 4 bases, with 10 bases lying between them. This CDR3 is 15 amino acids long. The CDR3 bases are TGTGCCAGCAGTTTATGGGGCAGGAAAAATCAGCCCCAGCATTTT. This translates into CASSLWGRKNQPQHF.

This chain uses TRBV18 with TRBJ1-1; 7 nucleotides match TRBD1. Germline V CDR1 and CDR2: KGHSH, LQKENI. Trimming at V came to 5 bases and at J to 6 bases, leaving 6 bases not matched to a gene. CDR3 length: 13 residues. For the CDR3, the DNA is TGTGCCAGCTCAGGGGACAGTCGTGCTGAAGCTTTCTTT. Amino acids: CASSGDSRAEAFF.

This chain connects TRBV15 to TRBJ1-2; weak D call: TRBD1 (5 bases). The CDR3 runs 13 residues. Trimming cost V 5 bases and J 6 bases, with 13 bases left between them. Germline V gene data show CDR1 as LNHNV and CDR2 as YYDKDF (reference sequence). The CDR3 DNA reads TGTGCCACCAGCCCCAACCCGGGGGATGGCTACACCTTC. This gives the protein CATSPNPGDGYTF.

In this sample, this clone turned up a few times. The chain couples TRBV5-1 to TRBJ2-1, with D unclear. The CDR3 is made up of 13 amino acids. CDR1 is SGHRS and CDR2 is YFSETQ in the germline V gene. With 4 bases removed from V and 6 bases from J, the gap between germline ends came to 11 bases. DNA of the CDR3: TGCGCCAGCAGCCCAGGCCCCGGCAATGAGCAGTTCTTC. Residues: CASSPGPGNEQFF.

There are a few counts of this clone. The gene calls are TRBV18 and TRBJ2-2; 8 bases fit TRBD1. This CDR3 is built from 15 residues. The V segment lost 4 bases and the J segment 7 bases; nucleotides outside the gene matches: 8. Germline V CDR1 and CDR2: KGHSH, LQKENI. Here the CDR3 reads CASSQQRTGNGELFF. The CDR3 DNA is TGTGCCAGCTCACAGCAAAGGACAGGGAACGGGGAGCTGTTTTTT.

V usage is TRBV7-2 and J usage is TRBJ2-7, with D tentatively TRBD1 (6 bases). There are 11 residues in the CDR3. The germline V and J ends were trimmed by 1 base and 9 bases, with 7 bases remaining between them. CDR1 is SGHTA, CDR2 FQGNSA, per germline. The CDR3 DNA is TGTGCCAGCAGCTTAGGGACAGCGCAGTACTTC. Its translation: CASSLGTAQYF.

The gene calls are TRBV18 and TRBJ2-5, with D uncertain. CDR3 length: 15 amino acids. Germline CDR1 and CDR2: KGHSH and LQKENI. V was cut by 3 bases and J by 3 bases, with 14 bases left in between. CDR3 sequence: CASSPRGSYKETQYF. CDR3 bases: TGTGCCAGCTCACCTCGCGGCAGCTATAAAGAGACCCAGTACTTC.